This T cell receptor beta chain is from a study of blood T cells in healthy people across ages. General observations from the study: Because sorting was not performed, PBMCs prevented conclusive naive versus antigen-experienced comparison.

A second PCR of 7 to 11 cycles used a sample-barcoded 5' primer and a J-beta primer mix. Per-sample output comprised a minimum of 2.5 million paired-end reads containing CDR3. MiXCR, run by TCRdb on the 5' RACE reads, gives a single entry per CDR3 protein. The table records under 1,000,000 distinct CDR3 sequences, about 37% of them present only once. The sample, around 9.9 milliliters of peripheral blood, was drawn from each donor. Each sample provided at least 5.5 micrograms of extracted total RNA. The CDR3 totals 16 residues. The germline V gene encodes CDR1 SEHNR and CDR2 FQNEAQ (reference sequence). V gave up 0 bases and J gave up 6 bases; unmatched junction bases: 11. This clonotype was counted only a few times. Its specificity is not known.

Sequences were obtained from blood. This TCR was sampled from a man aged 18 to 29 in good health. The chain links TRBV7-9 to TRBJ2-7; TRBD2 matches 7 bases. CDR3 amino acids: CASSLAAGTSAREQYF. In DNA form, the CDR3 reads TGTGCCAGCAGCTTAGCGGCGGGTACTAGCGCCCGCGAGCAGTACTTC.